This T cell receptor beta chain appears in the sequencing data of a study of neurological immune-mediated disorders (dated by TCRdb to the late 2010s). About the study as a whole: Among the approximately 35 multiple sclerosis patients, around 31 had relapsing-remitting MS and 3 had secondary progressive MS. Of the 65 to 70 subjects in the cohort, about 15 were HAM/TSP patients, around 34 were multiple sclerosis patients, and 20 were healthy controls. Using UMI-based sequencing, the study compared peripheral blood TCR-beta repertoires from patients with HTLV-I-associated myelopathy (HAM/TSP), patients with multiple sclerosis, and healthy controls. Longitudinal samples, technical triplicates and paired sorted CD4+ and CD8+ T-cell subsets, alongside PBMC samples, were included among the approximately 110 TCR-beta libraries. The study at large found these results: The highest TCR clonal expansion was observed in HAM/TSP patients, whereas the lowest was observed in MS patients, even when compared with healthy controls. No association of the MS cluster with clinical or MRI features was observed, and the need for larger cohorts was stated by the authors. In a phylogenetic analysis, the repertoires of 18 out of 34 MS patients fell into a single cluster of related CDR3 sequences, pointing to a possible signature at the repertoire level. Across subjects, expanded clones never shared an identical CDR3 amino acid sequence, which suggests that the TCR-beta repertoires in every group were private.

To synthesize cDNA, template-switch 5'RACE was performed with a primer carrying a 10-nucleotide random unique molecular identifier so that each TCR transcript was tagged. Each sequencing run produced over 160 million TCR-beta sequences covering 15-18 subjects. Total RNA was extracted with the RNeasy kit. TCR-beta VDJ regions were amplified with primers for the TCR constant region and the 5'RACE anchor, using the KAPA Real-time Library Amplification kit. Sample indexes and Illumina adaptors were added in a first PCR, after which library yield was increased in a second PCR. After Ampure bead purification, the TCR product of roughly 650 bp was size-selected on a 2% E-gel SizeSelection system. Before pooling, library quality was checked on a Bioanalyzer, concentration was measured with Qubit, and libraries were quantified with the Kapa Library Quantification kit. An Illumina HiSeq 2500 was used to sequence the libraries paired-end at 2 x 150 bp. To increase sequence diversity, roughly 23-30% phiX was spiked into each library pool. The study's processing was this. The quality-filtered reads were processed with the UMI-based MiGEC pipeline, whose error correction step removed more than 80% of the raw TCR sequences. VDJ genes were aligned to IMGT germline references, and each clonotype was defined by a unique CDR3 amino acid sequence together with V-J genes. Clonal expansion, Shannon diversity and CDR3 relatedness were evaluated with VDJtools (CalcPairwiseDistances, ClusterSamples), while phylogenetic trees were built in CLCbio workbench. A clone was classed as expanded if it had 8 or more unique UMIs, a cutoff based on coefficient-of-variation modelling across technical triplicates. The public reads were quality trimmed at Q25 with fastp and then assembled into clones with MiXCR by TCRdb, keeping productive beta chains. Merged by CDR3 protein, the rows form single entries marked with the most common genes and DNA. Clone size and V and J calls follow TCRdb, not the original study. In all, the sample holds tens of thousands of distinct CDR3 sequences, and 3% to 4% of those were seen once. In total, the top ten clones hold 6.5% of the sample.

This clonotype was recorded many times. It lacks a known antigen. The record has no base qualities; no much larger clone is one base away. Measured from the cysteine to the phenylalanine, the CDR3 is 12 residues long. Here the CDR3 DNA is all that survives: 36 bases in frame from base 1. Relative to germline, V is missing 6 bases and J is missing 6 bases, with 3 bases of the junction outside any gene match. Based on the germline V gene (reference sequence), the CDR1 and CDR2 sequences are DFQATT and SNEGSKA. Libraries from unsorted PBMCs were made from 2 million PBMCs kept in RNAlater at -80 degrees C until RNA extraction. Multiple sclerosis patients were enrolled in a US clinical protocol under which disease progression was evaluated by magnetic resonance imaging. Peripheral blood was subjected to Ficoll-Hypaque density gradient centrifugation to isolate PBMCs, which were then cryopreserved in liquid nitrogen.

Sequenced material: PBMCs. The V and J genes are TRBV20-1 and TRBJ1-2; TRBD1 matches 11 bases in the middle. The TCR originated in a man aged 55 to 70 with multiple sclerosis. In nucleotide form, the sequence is TGCAGTGCGATGGACAGGGGGCATGGCTACACCTTC. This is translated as CSAMDRGHGYTF.